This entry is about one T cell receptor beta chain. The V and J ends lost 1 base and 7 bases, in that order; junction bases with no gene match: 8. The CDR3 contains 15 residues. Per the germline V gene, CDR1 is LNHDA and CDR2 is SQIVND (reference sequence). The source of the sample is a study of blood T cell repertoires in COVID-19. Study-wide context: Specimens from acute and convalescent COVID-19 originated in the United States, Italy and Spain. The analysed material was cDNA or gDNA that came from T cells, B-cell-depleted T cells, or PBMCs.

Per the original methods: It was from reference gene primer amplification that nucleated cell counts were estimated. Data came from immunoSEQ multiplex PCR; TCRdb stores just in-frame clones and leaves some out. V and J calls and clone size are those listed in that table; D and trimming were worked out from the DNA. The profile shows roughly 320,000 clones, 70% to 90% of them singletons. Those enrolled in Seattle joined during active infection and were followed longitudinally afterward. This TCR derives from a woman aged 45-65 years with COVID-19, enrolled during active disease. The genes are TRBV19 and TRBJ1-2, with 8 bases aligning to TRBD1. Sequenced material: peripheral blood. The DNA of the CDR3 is TGTGCCAGTAGTATAGCGTCAGGGGGCCTCGGTGGCTACACCTTC. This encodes CASSIASGGLGGYTF. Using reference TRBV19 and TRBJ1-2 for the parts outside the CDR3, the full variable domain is DGGITQSPKYLFRKEGQNVTLSCEQNLNHDAMYWYRQDPGQGLRLIYYSQIVNDFQKGDIAEGYSVSREKKESFPLTVTSAQKNPTAFYLCASSIASGGLGGYTFGSGTRLTVV.